This T cell receptor (beta chain) is drawn from a study of blood T cell repertoires in COVID-19. Clones were sequenced by immunoSEQ multiplex PCR, and TCRdb holds only the in-frame ones, with some missing. Here the sample spans about 410,000 clones, about 88% being singletons. The length of the CDR3 is 13 residues. Germline V gene lookup returns CDR1 MNHEY and CDR2 SMNVEV (reference sequence). The trim removed 5 bases at V and 4 bases at J, leaving 4 bases unmatched. Sequenced input: peripheral blood. The TCR sequence derives from a woman between 40 and 55 years old with COVID-19, enrolled during active disease. This rearrangement joins TRBV27 to TRBJ1-1; 7 positions agree with TRBD1. The CDR3 coding sequence is TGTGCCAGCAGTAATAGACAGGGCACTGAAGCTTTCTTT. As protein: CASSNRQGTEAFF.